This TCR beta chain was sequenced in a study of T cells in localized non-small cell lung cancer (dated by TCRdb to the early 2020s). In the study overall: The study examined T cell repertoires in 200 to 300 patients with early-stage NSCLC and compared tumors with uninvolved tumor-adjacent lungs. All 230 or so NSCLC patients in the cohort were treatment-naive and had localized lung tumors that were resected. The mean age of the NSCLC patients was just over 65 years, with roughly 120 men and about a hundred women. The paper as a whole reports these results and caveats: Of the top 100 tumor clones, a median of 57 were detected in paired uninvolved adjacent lung; 28 were also among that lung's top 100. Longer overall survival was associated with higher T cell density in blood, whereas shorter survival was associated with higher clonality in adjacent lung. Since the design was exploratory, TCR variables were selected using unadjusted p-values with no false-discovery rate correction. Uninvolved tumor-adjacent lung showed the highest T cell clonality, higher than tumor, which suggests more focused antigenic responses in the uninvolved tumor-adjacent lung. Because multi-region sequencing of the tumors was not done, intratumor heterogeneity could not be ruled out.

CDR1 MDHEN and CDR2 SYDVKM were looked up in the germline V gene. Its CDR3 holds 14 amino acids, cysteine through phenylalanine. Of all the DNA, just the CDR3 is kept, 42 bases in frame from base 1. TCR beta CDR3 regions were sequenced from DNA using the immunoSEQ Assay. In the original analysis: To compute T cell density, TCR beta template counts were normalized to usable DNA, which was estimated by amplifying housekeeping genes. Richness was estimated using the preseqR package, with extrapolation to 400,000 templates for PBMC samples and to 120,000 templates for tissue samples. Clonality was defined as one minus Pielou's evenness. Tissue-enriched TCRs were identified through differential abundance testing performed on productive amino-acid clonotypes, with a minimum total count of 5 and an alpha of 0.1. Repertoire overlap between compartments was quantified with the Jaccard Index and Morisita Overlap Index. GLIPH clustered TCR beta CDR3s with public tetramer-defined viral CDR3s; viral motifs required at least three viral sequences plus V-gene enrichment. TCRdb holds this immuneACCESS table with in-frame rearrangements only. Some clones are missing; in checked studies, unresolved V genes explain under half, and the rest has no known cause. The V and J calls and clone size are taken from that table; D and trimming were inferred from the DNA. Within this sample are approximately 24,000 clones, with roughly nine tenths of them counted one time only. The ten largest account for about a fifth of the sample.

At diagnosis, peripheral blood, uninvolved tumor-adjacent lung and tumor were collected and stored as a combination of fresh-frozen and FFPE material. For TCR repertoire profiling, the blood samples were analyzed as peripheral blood mononuclear cells. With respect to this clone: Its recognized antigen is unknown. At one boundary the junction diverges from the germline segment, which might be a read error.

The source was peripheral blood, collected before any cancer treatment. The chain is made from TRBV28 and TRBJ2-2; 8 of the junction bases match TRBD1. The sequence was collected from a man aged 35-75 years with stage I squamous cell lung carcinoma. This receptor has the CDR3 CAISPGTGTGELFF. In nucleotide form, the sequence is TGTGCCATCAGTCCCGGGACAGGAACCGGGGAGCTGTTTTTT. Here the CDR3 is joined to the reference TRBV28 and TRBJ2-2 genes, and the full variable domain is: DVKVTQSSRYLVKRTGEKVFLECVQDMDHENMFWYRQDPGLGLRLIYFSYDVKMKEKGDIPEGYSVSREKKERFSLILESASTNQTSMYLCAISPGTGTGELFFGEGSRLTVL.